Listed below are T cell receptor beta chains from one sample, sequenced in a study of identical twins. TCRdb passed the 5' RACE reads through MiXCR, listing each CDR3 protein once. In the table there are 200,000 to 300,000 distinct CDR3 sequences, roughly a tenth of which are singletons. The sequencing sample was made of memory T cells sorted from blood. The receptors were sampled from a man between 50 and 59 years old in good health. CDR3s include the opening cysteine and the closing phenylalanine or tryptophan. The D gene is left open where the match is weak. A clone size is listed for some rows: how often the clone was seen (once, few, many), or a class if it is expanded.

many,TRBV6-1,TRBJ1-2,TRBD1,CASRDRGPYGYTF,TGTGCCAGCAGGGACAGGGGCCCTTATGGCTACACCTTC
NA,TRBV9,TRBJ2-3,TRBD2,CASSATSGETDTQYF,TGTGCCAGCAGCGCGACTAGCGGGGAAACAGATACGCAGTATTTT
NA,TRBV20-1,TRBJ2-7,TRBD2,CSASSSGIYEQYF,TGCAGTGCTAGTTCAAGCGGGATCTACGAGCAGTACTTC
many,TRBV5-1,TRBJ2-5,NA,CASRVNLAEKYF,TGCGCCAGCAGGGTCAATTTAGCGGAAAAGTACTTC
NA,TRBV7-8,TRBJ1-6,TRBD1,CASTRDRNSPLHF,TGTGCCAGCACCCGGGACAGAAATTCACCCCTCCACTTT
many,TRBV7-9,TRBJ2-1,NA,CASSLASGVPPDEQFF,TGTGCCAGCAGCTTAGCGTCGGGAGTCCCACCCGATGAGCAGTTCTTC
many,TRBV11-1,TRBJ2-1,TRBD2,CASSLAEKGTSRYNEQFF,TGTGCCAGCAGCTTAGCGGAAAAGGGGACTAGCCGCTACAATGAGCAGTTCTTC
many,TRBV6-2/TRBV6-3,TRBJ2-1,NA,CASSYSIGRPEQFF,TGTGCCAGCAGTTACTCGATCGGCAGACCCGAGCAGTTCTTC
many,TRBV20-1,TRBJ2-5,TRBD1,CSAPLQGAWETQYF,TGCAGTGCTCCACTACAGGGGGCCTGGGAGACCCAGTACTTC
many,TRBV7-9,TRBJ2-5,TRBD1,CASSFAQGAGETQYF,TGTGCCAGCAGCTTCGCACAGGGGGCTGGAGAGACCCAGTACTTC
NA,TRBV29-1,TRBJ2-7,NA,CSVEGGTDGNYEQYF,TGCAGCGTTGAAGGGGGGACGGACGGGAACTACGAGCAGTACTTC
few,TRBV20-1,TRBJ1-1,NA,CSASGGNRNTEAFF,TGCAGTGCTAGTGGGGGGAATAGGAACACTGAAGCTTTCTTT
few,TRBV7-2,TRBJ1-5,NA,CASRARGPGPQHF,TGTGCCAGCAGGGCGAGGGGACCGGGACCCCAGCATTTT
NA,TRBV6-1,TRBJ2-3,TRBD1,CASSEVWGDRNF,TGTGCCAGCAGTGAAGTCTGGGGGGACAGGAATTTT
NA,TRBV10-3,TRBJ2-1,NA,CASAADNEQFF,TGTGCCTCGGCCGCTGACAATGAGCAGTTCTTC
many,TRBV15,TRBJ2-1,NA,CATSRDRDSYNEQFF,TGTGCCACCAGCAGAGACAGGGATAGCTACAATGAGCAGTTCTTC
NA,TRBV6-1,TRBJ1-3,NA,CASSETGRSGNTIYF,TGTGCCAGCAGTGAAACGGGGCGATCTGGAAACACCATATATTTT
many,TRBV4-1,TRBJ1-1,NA,CASSHRRGELNTEAFF,TGCGCCAGCAGCCACCGAAGGGGCGAGCTGAACACTGAAGCTTTCTTT
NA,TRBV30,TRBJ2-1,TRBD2,CAWSLWTSGTADEQFF,TGTGCCTGGAGTCTCTGGACTAGCGGGACCGCGGATGAGCAGTTCTTC
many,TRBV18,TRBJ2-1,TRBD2,CASSPLLAGGLHNEQFF,TGTGCCAGCTCACCGTTACTAGCGGGAGGGCTACACAATGAGCAGTTCTTC
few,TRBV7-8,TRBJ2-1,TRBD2,CASSRTSGGPHNEQFF,TGTGCCAGCAGTCGAACTAGCGGGGGGCCCCACAATGAGCAGTTCTTC
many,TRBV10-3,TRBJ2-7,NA,CAISESGRNSYEQYF,TGTGCCATCAGTGAGTCCGGACGGAACTCCTACGAGCAGTACTTC
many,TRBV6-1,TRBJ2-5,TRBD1,CASRPTGRGETQYF,TGTGCCAGCAGACCGACAGGGCGCGGAGAGACCCAGTACTTC
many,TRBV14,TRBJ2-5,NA,CASSDTWGFQYF,TGTGCCAGCAGCGATACCTGGGGGTTCCAGTACTTC
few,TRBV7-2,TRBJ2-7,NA,CASSLASLVVEQYF,TGTGCCAGCAGCCTTGCCTCCCTGGTGGTCGAGCAGTACTTC
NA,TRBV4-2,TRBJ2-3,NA,CASSQDHKRDTQYF,TGTGCCAGCAGCCAAGATCACAAGAGAGATACGCAGTATTTT
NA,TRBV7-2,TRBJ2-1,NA,CASSLVFVNEQFF,TGTGCCAGCAGCTTAGTTTTCGTCAATGAGCAGTTCTTC
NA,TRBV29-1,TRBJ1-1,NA,CSVAPQNTEAFF,TGCAGCGTCGCCCCTCAGAACACTGAAGCTTTCTTT
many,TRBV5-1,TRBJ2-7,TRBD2,CASSISGDTYEQYF,TGCGCCAGCAGCATTAGCGGGGATACCTACGAGCAGTACTTC
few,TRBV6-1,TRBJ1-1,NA,CASEAGSTEAFF,TGTGCCAGCGAGGCCGGGAGCACTGAAGCTTTCTTT
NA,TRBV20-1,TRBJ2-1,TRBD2,CSARDWRTSFSYNEQFF,TGCAGTGCTAGAGATTGGCGGACTAGCTTCTCCTACAATGAGCAGTTCTTC
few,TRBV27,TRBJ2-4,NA,CASNPSTVGARWRESKNIQYF,TGTGCCAGCAATCCTTCTACCGTGGGGGCGCGATGGAGGGAGTCCAAAAACATTCAGTACTTC
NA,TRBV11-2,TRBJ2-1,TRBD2,CASSLLKETSGYNEQFF,TGTGCCAGCAGCTTACTTAAAGAAACTAGCGGCTACAATGAGCAGTTCTTC
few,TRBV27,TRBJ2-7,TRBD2,CASSLNSGRTEQYF,TGTGCCAGCAGTCTCAATAGCGGGAGAACCGAGCAGTACTTC
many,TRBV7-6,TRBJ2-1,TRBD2,CASSLTSESRNEQFF,TGTGCCAGCAGCCTAACTAGCGAGAGTAGGAATGAGCAGTTCTTC